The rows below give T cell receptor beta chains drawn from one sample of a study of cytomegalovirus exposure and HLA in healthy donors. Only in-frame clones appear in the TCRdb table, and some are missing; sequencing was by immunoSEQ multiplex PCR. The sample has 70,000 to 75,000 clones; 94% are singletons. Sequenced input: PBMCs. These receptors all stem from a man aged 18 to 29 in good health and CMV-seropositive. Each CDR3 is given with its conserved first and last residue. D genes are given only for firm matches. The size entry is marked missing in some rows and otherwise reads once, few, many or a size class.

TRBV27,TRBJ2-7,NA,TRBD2,TGTGCCTCCTTCGGGGGGGGCTACGAGCAGTACTTC,CASFGGGYEQYF
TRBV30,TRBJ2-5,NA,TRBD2,TGTGCCTGGGGACTAGCTCTGTACCAAGAGACCCAGTACTTC,CAWGLALYQETQYF
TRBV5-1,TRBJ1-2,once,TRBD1,TGCGCCAGCAGCTTGGATCGGACAGGGGTTGGCTACACCTTC,CASSLDRTGVGYTF
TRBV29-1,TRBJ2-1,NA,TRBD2,TGCAGCGTTGAATTAGGACTAGCGAACCACAATGAGCAGTTCTTC,CSVELGLANHNEQFF
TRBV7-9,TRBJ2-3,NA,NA,TGTGCCAGCAGCCCGGGGATGGGCGGCCCCACAGATACGCAGTATTTT,CASSPGMGGPTDTQYF
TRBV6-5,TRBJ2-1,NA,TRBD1,TGTGCCAGCAGGGATCGGGACAGGGTAGGCAATGAGCAGTTCTTC,CASRDRDRVGNEQFF
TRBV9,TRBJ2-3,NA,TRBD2,TGTGCCAGCAGCGTATCCGGGAGCGGGGACACAGATACGCAGTATTTT,CASSVSGSGDTDTQYF
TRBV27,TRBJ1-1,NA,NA,TGTGCCAGCGGACAGACAAACACTGAAGCTTTCTTT,CASGQTNTEAFF
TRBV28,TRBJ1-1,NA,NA,TGTGCCAGCAGTTTAGGGCTGGGCAGGGGAGTCACTGAAGCTTTCTTT,CASSLGLGRGVTEAFF
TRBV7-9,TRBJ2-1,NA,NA,TGTGCCAGCAGCTTGTTGGGGCTAGGGGTCATCAATGAGCAGTTCTTC,CASSLLGLGVINEQFF
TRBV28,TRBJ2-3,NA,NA,TGTGCCAGTGAGGATAGCACAGATACGCAGTATTTT,CASEDSTDTQYF
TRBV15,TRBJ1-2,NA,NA,TGTGCCACCAGCAGAGTCCGTGAGGGTGGCTCTGGCTACACCTTC,CATSRVREGGSGYTF
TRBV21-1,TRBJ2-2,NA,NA,TGTGCCAGCAGCACCCTAAGTAAGGCAGGGGACCACACCGGGGAGCTGTTTTTT,CASSTLSKAGDHTGELFF
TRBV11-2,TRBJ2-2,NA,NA,TGTGCCAGCAGCCCCGGGTTAGCGAACCTTTACACCGGGGAGCTGTTTTTT,CASSPGLANLYTGELFF
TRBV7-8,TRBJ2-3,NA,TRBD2,TGTGCCAGCAGCCCCGGGACTAGCGGGGGGGCCGCCCCAGATACGCAGTATTTT,CASSPGTSGGAAPDTQYF
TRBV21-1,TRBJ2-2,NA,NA,TGTGCCGGCCGCGGGACGGACACCGGGGAGCTGTTTTTT,CAGRGTDTGELFF
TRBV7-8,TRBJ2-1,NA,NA,TGTGCCAGCAGCTTGGGGGCAGATGAGCAGTTCTTC,CASSLGADEQFF
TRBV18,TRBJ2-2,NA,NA,TGTGCCAGCTCGGCGGGGGCAAGGAACACCGGGGAGCTGTTTTTT,CASSAGARNTGELFF